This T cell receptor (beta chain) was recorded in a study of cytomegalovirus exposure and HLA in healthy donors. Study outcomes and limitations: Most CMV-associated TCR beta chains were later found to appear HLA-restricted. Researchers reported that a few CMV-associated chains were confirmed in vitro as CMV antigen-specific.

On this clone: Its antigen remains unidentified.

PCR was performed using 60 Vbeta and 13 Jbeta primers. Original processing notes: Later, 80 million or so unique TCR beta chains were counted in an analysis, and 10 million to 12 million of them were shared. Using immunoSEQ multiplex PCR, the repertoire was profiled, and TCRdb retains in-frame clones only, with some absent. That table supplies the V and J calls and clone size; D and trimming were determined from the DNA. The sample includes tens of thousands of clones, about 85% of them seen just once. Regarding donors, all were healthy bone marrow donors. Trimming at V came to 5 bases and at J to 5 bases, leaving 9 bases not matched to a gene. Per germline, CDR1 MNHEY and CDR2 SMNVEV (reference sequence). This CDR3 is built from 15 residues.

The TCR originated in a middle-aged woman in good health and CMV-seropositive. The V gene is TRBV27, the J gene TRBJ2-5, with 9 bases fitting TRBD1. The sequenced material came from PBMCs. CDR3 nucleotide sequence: TGTGCCAGCAGTCCCCGGGGGACAGGGTTGGAGACCCAGTACTTC. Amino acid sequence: CASSPRGTGLETQYF.